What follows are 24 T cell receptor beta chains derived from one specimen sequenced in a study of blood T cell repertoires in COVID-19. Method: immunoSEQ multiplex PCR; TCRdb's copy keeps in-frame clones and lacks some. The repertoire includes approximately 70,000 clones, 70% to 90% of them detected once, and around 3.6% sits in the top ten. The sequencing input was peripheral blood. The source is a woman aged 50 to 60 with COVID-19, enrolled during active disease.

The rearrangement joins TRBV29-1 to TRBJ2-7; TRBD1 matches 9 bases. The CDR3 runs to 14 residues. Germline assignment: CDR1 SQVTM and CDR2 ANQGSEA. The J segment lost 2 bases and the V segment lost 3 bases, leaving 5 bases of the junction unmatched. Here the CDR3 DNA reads TGCAGCGTTGAGACAGGGGGTAACCCCTACGAGCAGTACTTC. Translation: CSVETGGNPYEQYF.

This CDR3 is CASRTSGIRVEDTDTQYF. DNA for the CDR3: TGTGCCAGCAGAACTAGCGGGATTAGAGTCGAAGACACAGATACGCAGTATTTT. This chain uses TRBV28 with TRBJ2-3; TRBD2 aligns across 10 bases. V dropped 6 bases and J dropped 2; count of bases not matched to a gene: 14. CDR1 and CDR2 from the germline V gene are MDHEN and SYDVKM. This CDR3 spans 18 amino acids.

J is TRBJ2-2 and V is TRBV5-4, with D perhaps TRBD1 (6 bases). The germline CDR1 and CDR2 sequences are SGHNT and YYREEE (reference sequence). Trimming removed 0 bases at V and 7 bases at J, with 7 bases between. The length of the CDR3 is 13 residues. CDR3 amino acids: CASSLDRVGELFF. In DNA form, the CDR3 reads TGTGCCAGCAGCTTGGACAGGGTCGGGGAGCTGTTTTTT.

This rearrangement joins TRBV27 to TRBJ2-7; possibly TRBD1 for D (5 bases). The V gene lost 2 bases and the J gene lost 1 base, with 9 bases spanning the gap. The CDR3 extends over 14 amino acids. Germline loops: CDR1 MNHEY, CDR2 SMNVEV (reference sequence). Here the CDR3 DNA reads TGTGCCAGCAGTTTAAGGACACAATCCTACGAGCAGTACTTC. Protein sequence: CASSLRTQSYEQYF.

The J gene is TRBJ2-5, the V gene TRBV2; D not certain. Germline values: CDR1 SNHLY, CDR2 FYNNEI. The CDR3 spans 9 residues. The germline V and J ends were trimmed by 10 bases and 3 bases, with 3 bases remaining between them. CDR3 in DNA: TGTGCCATCAAAGAGACCCAGTACTTC. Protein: CAIKETQYF.

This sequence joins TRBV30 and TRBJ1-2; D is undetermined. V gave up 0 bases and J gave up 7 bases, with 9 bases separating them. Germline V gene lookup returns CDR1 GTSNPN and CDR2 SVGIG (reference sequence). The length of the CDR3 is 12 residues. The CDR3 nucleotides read TGTGCCTGGAGTGTCCGGGTTTCTGGCTACACCTTC. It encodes CAWSVRVSGYTF. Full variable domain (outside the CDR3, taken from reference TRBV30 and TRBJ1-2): SQTIHQWPATLVQPVGSPLSLECTVEGTSNPNLYWYRQAAGRGLQLLFYSVGIGQISSEVPQNLSASRPQDRQFILSSKKLLLSDSGFYLCAWSVRVSGYTFGSGTRLTVV.

This CDR3 reads CASSFDRGLGEKLFF. In nucleotides, the CDR3 is TGTGCCAGCAGCTTCGACAGGGGGCTGGGGGAAAAACTGTTTTTT. V gene TRBV7-2 combines with J gene TRBJ1-4; 10 nucleotides align to TRBD1. The germline CDR1 and CDR2 sequences are SGHTA and FQGNSA. This CDR3 contains 15 residues. The V and J ends lost 3 bases and 8 bases, in that order; junction bases with no gene match: 6. The complete variable domain, with remaining parts taken from reference TRBV7-2 and TRBJ1-4, reads GAGVSQSPSNKVTEKGKDVELRCDPISGHTALYWYRQSLGQGLEFLIYFQGNSAPDKSGLPSDRFSAERTGGSVSTLTIQRTQQEDSAVYLCASSFDRGLGEKLFFGSGTQLSVL.

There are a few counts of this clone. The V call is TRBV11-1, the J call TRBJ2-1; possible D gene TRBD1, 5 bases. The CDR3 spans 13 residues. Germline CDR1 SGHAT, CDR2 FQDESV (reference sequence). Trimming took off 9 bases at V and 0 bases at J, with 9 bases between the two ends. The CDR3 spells CASGAYSYNEQFF. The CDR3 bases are TGTGCCAGTGGGGCGTACTCCTACAATGAGCAGTTCTTC.

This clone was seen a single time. CDR3 residues: CASRHRGSYNEQFF. The DNA of the CDR3 is TGTGCCAGCAGACACAGGGGGTCCTACAATGAGCAGTTCTTC. This sequence joins TRBV5-6 and TRBJ2-1; TRBD1 aligns across 8 bases. Germline assignment: CDR1 SGHDT and CDR2 YYEEEE. The CDR3 loop spans 14 amino acids. Unmatched junction bases numbered 2, after V lost 5 bases and J lost 1 base.

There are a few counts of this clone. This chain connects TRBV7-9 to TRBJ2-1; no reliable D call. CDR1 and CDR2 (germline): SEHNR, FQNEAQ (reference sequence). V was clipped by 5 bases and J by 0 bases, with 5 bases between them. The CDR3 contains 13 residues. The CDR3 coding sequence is TGTGCCAGCAGCCTGAGCTCCTACAATGAGCAGTTCTTC. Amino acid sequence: CASSLSSYNEQFF.

CDR3 loop: CASANRVSSGNTIYF. CDR3 coding DNA: TGTGCCAGTGCGAACAGGGTGAGCTCTGGAAACACCATATATTTT. The rearrangement joins TRBV7-2 to TRBJ1-3; a possible D gene is TRBD1 (6 bases). Germline lookup yields CDR1 SGHTA and CDR2 FQGNSA. The CDR3 is made up of 15 amino acids. V shed 9 bases and J shed 0 bases, with 15 bases lying between them.

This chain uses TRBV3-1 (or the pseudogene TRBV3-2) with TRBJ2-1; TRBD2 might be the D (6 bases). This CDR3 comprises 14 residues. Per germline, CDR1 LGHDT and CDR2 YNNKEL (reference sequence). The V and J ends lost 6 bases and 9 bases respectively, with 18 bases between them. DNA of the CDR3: TGTGCCAGCAGTCATCCAGGGCCGGGGGTTGAGCAGTTCTTC. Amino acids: CASSHPGPGVEQFF.

CDR3 in DNA: TGTGCCAGCAGTTTACCTCTAGCAGCTTCCGTTACGCAGTATTTT. Translated, it gives CASSLPLAASVTQYF. The chain has TRBV27 and TRBJ2-3, with D perhaps TRBD2 (5 bases). CDR1 and CDR2 (germline): MNHEY, SMNVEV (reference sequence). V lost 2 bases and J lost 8, with 17 bases in between. The CDR3 is 15 residues long.

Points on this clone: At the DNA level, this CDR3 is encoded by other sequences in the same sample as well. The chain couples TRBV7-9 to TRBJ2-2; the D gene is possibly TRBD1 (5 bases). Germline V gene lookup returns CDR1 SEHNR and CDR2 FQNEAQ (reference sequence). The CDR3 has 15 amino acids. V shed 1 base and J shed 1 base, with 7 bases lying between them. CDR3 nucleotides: TGTGCCAGCAGCTTAGGAACAGGGAACACCGGGGAGCTGTTTTTT. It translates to CASSLGTGNTGELFF.

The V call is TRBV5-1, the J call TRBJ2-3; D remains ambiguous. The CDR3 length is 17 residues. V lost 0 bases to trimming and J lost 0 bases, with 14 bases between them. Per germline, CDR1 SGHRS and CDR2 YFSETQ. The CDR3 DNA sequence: TGCGCCAGCAGCTTGGAAGAGACGTCAGGAAGCACAGATACGCAGTATTTT. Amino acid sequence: CASSLEETSGSTDTQYF. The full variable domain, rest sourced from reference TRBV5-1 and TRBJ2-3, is KAGVTQTPRYLIKTRGQQVTLSCSPISGHRSVSWYQQTPGQGLQFLFEYFSETQRNKGNFPGRFSGRQFSNSRSEMNVSTLELGDSALYLCASSLEETSGSTDTQYFGPGTRLTVL.

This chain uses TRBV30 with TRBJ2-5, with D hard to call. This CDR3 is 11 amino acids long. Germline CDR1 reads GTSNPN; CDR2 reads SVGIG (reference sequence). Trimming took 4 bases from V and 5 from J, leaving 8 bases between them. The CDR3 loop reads CAWMHAETQYF. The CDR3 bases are TGTGCCTGGATGCATGCGGAGACCCAGTACTTC. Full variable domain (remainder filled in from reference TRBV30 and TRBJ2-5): SQTIHQWPATLVQPVGSPLSLECTVEGTSNPNLYWYRQAAGRGLQLLFYSVGIGQISSEVPQNLSASRPQDRQFILSSKKLLLSDSGFYLCAWMHAETQYFGPGTRLLVL.

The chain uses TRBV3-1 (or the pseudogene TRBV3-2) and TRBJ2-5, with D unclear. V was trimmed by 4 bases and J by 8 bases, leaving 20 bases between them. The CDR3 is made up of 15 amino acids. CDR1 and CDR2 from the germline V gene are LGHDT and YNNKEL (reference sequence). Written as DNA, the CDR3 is TGTGCCAGCAGCCCCCTCGGCTTAGTGAGAGGAACCCAGTACTTC. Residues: CASSPLGLVRGTQYF.

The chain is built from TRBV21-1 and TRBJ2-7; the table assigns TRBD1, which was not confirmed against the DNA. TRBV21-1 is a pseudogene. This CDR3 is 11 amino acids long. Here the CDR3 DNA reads TGTGCCAGCAGCAAAGTGGCAGGGAAGTACTTC. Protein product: CASSKVAGKYF.

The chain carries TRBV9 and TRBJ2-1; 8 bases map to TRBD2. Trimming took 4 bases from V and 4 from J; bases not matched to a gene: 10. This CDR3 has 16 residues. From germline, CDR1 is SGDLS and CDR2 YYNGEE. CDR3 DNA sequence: TGTGCCAGCAGCTCCAGCGTTAGCGGGACTTACAATGAGCAGTTCTTC. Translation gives CASSSSVSGTYNEQFF.

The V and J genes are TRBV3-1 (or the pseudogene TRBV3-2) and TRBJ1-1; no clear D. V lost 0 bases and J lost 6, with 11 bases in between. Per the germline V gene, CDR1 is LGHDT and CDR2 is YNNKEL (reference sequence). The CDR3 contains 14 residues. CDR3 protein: CASSQDQVVSEAFF. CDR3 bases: TGTGCCAGCAGCCAAGATCAGGTCGTCTCTGAAGCTTTCTTT.

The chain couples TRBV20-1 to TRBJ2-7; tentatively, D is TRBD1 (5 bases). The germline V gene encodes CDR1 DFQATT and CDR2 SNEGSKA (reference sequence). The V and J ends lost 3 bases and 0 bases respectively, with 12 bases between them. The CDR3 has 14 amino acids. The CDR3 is CSASRQGFSYEQYF. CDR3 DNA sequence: TGCAGTGCTAGTAGGCAGGGATTCTCCTACGAGCAGTACTTC.

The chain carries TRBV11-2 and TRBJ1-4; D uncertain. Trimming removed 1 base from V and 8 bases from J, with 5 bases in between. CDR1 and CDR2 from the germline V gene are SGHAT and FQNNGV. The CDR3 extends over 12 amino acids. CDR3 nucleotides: TGTGCCAGCAGCTTAGTTGTAGAAAAACTGTTTTTT. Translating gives CASSLVVEKLFF.

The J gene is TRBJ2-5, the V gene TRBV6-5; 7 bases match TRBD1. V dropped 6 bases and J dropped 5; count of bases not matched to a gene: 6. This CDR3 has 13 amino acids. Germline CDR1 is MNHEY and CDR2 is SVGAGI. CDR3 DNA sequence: TGTGCCAGCAGCCGACAGGGTGGGGAGACCCAGTACTTC. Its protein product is CASSRQGGETQYF.

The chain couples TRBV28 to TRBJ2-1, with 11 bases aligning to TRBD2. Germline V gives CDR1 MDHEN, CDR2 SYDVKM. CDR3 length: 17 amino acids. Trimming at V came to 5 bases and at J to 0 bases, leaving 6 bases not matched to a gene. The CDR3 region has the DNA TGTGCCAGCAGTATCGGGACTAGCGGTAGCTCCTACAATGAGCAGTTCTTC. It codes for CASSIGTSGSSYNEQFF.